One sample yielded the 14 T cell receptor beta chains listed below, sequenced in a study of beta chain features in type 1 diabetes. Study observations and caveats: For Type 1 diabetes patients, all four CD4+ subsets carried TCRB CDR3s that were moderately but significantly shorter.

No antigen has been assigned to these receptors. Sequencing targeted expressed TCRB transcripts, as all isolated RNA had been reverse transcribed. TCRdb's copy holds only in-frame clones and misses some; the assay was immunoSEQ multiplex PCR. This table holds around 150,000 clones, 9% to 12% found once. The sample was central memory CD4+ T cells from blood. These receptors were collected from a man in his thirties or forties with type 1 diabetes.

This clone showed up just a few times. J is TRBJ2-5 and V is TRBV21-1; the table assigns TRBD1, which was not confirmed against the DNA. TRBV21-1 is a listed pseudogene. CDR3 length: 15 residues. The DNA of the CDR3 is TGTGCCAGCAGCAAAGCAGGGGGCCCTGTAGAGACCCAGTACTTC. This translates into CASSKAGGPVETQYF.

This clone was seen more than once but under ten times. The chain joins TRBV9 to TRBJ2-7; the match to TRBD2 covers 7 bases. The CDR3 length is 14 residues. Germline-derived CDR1 and CDR2 are SGDLS and YYNGEE. The junction had 8 bases not matched to a gene; V was cut back by 5 bases and J by 3 bases. The DNA of the CDR3 is TGTGCCAGCAGTGGGGGGACTACAAACTACGAGCAGTACTTC. Its translation: CASSGGTTNYEQYF.

The V call is TRBV7-3, the J call TRBJ2-3; 10 positions agree with TRBD2. CDR1 is SGHTA, CDR2 FQGTGA, per germline. The CDR3 totals 16 residues. The trim removed 0 bases at V and 4 bases at J, leaving 4 bases unmatched. The CDR3 region is CASSLTGGTSADTQYF. The DNA for the CDR3 is TGTGCCAGCAGCTTAACAGGCGGGACTAGCGCAGATACGCAGTATTTT.

This clone was seen only a few times. This chain connects TRBV10-3 to TRBJ1-3; D might be TRBD1 (5 bases). The V gene's germline CDR1 is ENHRY and CDR2 SYGVKD. V dropped 3 bases and J dropped 4 bases, with 7 bases sitting between them. The CDR3 spans 13 residues. The DNA of the CDR3 is TGTGCCATCAGTGATCGGACAGGAAACACCATATATTTT. Translation: CAISDRTGNTIYF.

The rearrangement uses TRBV27 and TRBJ1-2; perhaps TRBD1 as D (6 bases). This CDR3 spans 13 amino acids. V lost 5 bases to trimming and J lost 8 bases, with 15 bases between them. Germline CDR1 reads MNHEY; CDR2 reads SMNVEV (reference sequence). CDR3 in amino acids: CASSKGRGAGYTF. The CDR3 nucleotides read TGTGCCAGCAGTAAGGGCAGGGGTGCGGGCTACACCTTC.

V and J are TRBV10-3 and TRBJ2-3; 13 nucleotides align to TRBD2. Germline assignment: CDR1 ENHRY and CDR2 SYGVKD. J lost 3 bases, V lost 10 bases, and 4 bases had no gene match. This CDR3 has 14 residues. CDR3 sequence (DNA): TGTGCCACCCTGACTAGCGGGAGGACAGATACGCAGTATTTT. Encoded protein: CATLTSGRTDTQYF.

This clone was seen only a few times. The V call is TRBV7-9, the J call TRBJ2-5; 7 nucleotides match TRBD2. The J segment lost 2 bases and the V segment lost 4 bases, leaving 4 bases of the junction unmatched. The CDR3 sequence is 14 residues long. The germline V gene has CDR1 SEHNR and CDR2 FQNEAQ (reference sequence). CDR3 bases: TGTGCCAGCAGCTCAAGTAGCGGGCAAGAGACCCAGTACTTC. Translated: CASSSSSGQETQYF.

The V call is TRBV6-5, the J call TRBJ1-5, with D unclear. Germline loops: CDR1 MNHEY, CDR2 SVGAGI. This CDR3 has 13 residues. Deletions cut 6 bases from V and 5 bases from J, with 11 bases between. CDR3 DNA sequence: TGTGCCAGCAGCCCCTATCGGGATCAGCCCCAGCATTTT. Encoded protein: CASSPYRDQPQHF.

The chain has TRBV10-3 and TRBJ1-1; D uncertain. The CDR3 sequence is 13 residues long. Deletions cut 4 bases from V and 2 bases from J, with 8 bases between. CDR1 and CDR2 from the germline V gene are ENHRY and SYGVKD. The DNA for the CDR3 is TGTGCCATCAGTGTTGAGGGAAACACTGAAGCTTTCTTT. Its translation is CAISVEGNTEAFF.

This sequence joins TRBV9 and TRBJ2-3, with D perhaps matching TRBD1 (6 bases). CDR1 is SGDLS and CDR2 is YYNGEE in the germline V gene. The CDR3 contains 16 residues. Between the trimmed V and J ends, which lost 1 base and 0 bases, there was a span of 12 bases. CDR3 region: CASSVRTAASTDTQYF. The CDR3 coding sequence is TGTGCCAGCAGCGTAAGGACAGCAGCGAGCACAGATACGCAGTATTTT.

In nucleotides, the CDR3 is TGTGCCAGCAGCGTAGGCGGGGCGAGGGATCAGCCCCAGCATTTT. Translated, it gives CASSVGGARDQPQHF. The chain has TRBV9 and TRBJ1-5, with a tentative D call TRBD1 (5 bases). There are 15 residues in the CDR3. The V end lost 0 bases, the J end lost 5 bases, and 12 bases lay between the germline ends. The germline V gene encodes CDR1 SGDLS and CDR2 YYNGEE.

The sample holds a few counts of this clone. The gene calls are TRBV19 and TRBJ1-1, with D perhaps TRBD1 (5 bases). This CDR3 spans 14 amino acids. V was cut by 3 bases and J by 5 bases, with 13 bases left in between. Germline loops: CDR1 LNHDA, CDR2 SQIVND (reference sequence). The CDR3 DNA reads TGTGCCAGTAGTATGGGAGGGGATCGTACTGAAGCTTTCTTT. Amino acid sequence: CASSMGGDRTEAFF.

A few counts support this clone. This chain links TRBV5-6 with TRBJ2-3; 9 bases agree with TRBD1. The CDR3 consists of 15 residues. Germline CDR1 reads SGHDT; CDR2 reads YYEEEE. V dropped 4 bases and J dropped 4; count of bases not matched to a gene: 7. CDR3 in amino acids: CASSQTGTGPDTQYF. The CDR3 DNA follows: TGTGCCAGCAGCCAGACCGGGACAGGGCCAGATACGCAGTATTTT. Together with reference TRBV5-6 and TRBJ2-3, the CDR3 gives the full variable domain: DAGVTQSPTHLIKTRGQQVTLRCSPKSGHDTVSWYQQALGQGPQFIFQYYEEEERQRGNFPDRFSGHQFPNYSSELNVNALLLGDSALYLCASSQTGTGPDTQYFGPGTRLTVL.

This chain links TRBV7-8 with TRBJ2-3; D ambiguous. V was trimmed by 4 bases and J by 1 base, leaving 6 bases between them. This CDR3 region has 13 residues. Germline CDR1 and CDR2: SGHVS and FQNEAQ. CDR3 nucleotides: TGTGCCAGCAGCTCCTACGGCACAGATACGCAGTATTTT. Translating gives CASSSYGTDTQYF.